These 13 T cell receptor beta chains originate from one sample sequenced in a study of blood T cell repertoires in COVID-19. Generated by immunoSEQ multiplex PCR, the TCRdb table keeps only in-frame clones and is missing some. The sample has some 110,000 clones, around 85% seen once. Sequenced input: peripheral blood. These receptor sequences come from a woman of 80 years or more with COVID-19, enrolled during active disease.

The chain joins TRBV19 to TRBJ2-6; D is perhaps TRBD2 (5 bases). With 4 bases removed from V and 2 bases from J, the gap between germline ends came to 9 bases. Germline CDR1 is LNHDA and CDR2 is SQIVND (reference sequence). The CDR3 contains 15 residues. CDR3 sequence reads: CASSNRGPGANVLTF. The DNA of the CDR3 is TGTGCCAGTAGTAACCGAGGGCCTGGGGCCAACGTCCTGACTTTC.

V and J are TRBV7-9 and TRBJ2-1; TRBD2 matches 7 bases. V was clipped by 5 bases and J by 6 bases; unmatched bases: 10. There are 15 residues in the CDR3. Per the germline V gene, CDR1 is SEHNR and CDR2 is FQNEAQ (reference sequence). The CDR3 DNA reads TGTGCCAGCAGCCTAGAGGAGGGAGGGTCCAATGAGCAGTTCTTC. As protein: CASSLEEGGSNEQFF.

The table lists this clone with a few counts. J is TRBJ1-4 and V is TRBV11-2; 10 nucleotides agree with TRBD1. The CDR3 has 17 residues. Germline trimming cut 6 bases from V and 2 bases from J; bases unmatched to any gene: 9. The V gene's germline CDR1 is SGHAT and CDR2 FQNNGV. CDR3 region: CASRRQGALITNEKLFF. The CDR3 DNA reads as TGTGCCAGCAGGAGACAGGGGGCGCTTATTACTAATGAAAAACTGTTTTTT.

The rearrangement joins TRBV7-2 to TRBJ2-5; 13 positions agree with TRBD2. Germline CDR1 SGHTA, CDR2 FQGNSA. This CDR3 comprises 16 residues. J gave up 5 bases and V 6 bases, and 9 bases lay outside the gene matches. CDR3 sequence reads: CASRPLGTSGKETQYF. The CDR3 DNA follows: TGTGCCAGCAGACCGCTCGGGACTAGCGGGAAGGAGACCCAGTACTTC.

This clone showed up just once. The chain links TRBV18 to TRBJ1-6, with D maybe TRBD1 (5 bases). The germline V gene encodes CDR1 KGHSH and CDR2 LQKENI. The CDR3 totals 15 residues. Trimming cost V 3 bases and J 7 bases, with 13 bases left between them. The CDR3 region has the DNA TGTGCCAGCTCACCGGAGCAGGGAATGAATTCACCCCTCCACTTT. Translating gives CASSPEQGMNSPLHF.

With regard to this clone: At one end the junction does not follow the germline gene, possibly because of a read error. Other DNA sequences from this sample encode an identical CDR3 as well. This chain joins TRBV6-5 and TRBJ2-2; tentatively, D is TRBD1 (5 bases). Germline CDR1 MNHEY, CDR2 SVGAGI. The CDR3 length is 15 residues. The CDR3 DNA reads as TGTGCCAGCAGGGGCCAAGGGGCGAATACCGGGGAGCTGTTTTTT. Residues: CASRGQGANTGELFF.

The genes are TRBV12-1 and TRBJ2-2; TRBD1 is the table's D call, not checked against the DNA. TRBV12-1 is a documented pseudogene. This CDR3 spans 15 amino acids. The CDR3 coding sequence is TGTGCCAGCATTCTAAGGGGGCAGGACACCGGGGAGCTGTTTTTT. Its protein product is CASILRGQDTGELFF.

The CDR3 is CASSGDTLARSDTQYF. The DNA for the CDR3 is TGTGCCAGCAGCGGGGACACACTAGCGAGGTCAGATACGCAGTATTTT. J is TRBJ2-3 and V is TRBV6-2 or TRBV6-3; D possibly corresponds to TRBD2 (7 bases). The V end lost 6 bases, the J end lost 4 bases, and 20 bases lay between the germline ends. CDR3 length: 16 amino acids. Germline loops: CDR1 MNHEY, CDR2 SVGEGT.

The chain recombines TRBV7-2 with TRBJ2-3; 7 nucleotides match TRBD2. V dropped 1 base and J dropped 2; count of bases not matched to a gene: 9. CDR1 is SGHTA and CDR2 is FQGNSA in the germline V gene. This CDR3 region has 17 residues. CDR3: CASSLGRRSGNTDTQYF. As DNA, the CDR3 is TGTGCCAGCAGCTTAGGGAGGAGGAGCGGGAACACAGATACGCAGTATTTT.

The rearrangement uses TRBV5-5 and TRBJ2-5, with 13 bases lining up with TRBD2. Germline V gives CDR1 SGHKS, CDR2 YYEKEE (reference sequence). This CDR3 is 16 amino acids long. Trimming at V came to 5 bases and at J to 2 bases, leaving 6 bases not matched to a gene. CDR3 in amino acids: CASSFGTSGVQETQYF. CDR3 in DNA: TGTGCCAGCAGTTTCGGGACTAGCGGGGTTCAAGAGACCCAGTACTTC.

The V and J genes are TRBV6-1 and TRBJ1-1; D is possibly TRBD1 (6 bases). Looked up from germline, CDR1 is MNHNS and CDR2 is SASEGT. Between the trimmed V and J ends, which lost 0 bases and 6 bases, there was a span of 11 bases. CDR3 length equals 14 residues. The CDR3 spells CASSEALGGSEAFF. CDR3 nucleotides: TGTGCCAGCAGTGAAGCTCTAGGGGGATCTGAAGCTTTCTTT.

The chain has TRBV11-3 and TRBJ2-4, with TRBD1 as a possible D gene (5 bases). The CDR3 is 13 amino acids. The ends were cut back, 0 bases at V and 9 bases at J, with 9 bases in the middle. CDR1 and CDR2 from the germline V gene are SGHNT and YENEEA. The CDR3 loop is CASSLDRVSIQYF. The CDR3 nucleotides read TGTGCCAGCAGCTTAGACAGGGTTAGCATTCAGTACTTC.

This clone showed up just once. CDR3 sequence (DNA): TGCGCCAGCAGCTTGGGACTAGCGGATTTCACAGATACGCAGTATTTT. This gives the protein CASSLGLADFTDTQYF. This chain joins TRBV5-1 and TRBJ2-3, with 9 nucleotides matching TRBD2. The CDR3 totals 16 residues. Germline loops: CDR1 SGHRS, CDR2 YFSETQ. J lost 2 bases, V lost 0 bases, and 4 bases had no gene match.